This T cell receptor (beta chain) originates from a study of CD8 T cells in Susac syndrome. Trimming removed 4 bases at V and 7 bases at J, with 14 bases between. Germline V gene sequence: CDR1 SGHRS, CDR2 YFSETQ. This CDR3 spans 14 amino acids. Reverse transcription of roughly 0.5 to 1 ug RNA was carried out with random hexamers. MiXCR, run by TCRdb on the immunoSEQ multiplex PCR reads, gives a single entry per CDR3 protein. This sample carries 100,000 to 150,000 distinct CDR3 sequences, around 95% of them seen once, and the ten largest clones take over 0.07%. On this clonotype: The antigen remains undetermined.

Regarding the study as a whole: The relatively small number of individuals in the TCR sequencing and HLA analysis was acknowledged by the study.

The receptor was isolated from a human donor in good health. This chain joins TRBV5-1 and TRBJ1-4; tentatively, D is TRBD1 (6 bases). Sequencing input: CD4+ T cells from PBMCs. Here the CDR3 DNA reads TGCGCCAGCAGCCCTGGACAGCCGGGTGAAAAACTGTTTTTT. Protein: CASSPGQPGEKLFF.